This TCR beta chain appears in the sequencing data of a study of CD8 T cells in ankylosing spondylitis. General study findings and limits: Apparently characteristic of ankylosing spondylitis blood was a TCR beta motif (about 8 highly homologous variants).

Comments on this clonotype: Its antigen is currently unknown. A read error may account for a junction end that differs from germline.

TCRdb redid the calling of the 5' RACE reads with MiXCR, one entry per CDR3 protein. The sample includes roughly 470,000 distinct CDR3 sequences, roughly 27% of them seen just once. This CDR3 has 12 residues. CDR1 LGHDT and CDR2 YNNKEL come from the germline V gene (reference sequence). The rearrangement uses TRBV3-1 and TRBJ1-2, with no clear D. This sequence originates from a male donor with ankylosing spondylitis. Sequencing input: blood, either unsorted or a sorted T cell fraction (not recorded which). CDR3 DNA sequence: TGTGCCAGCAGCCGGACCCCATCTATGCCCAACTTC. It is translated as CASSRTPSMPNF. The variable domain in full, completed from reference TRBV3-1 and TRBJ1-2, reads DTAVSQTPKYLVTQMGNDKSIKCEQNLGHDTMYWYKQDSKKFLKIMFSYNNKELIINETVPNRFSPKSPDKAHLNLHINSLELGDSAVYFCASSRTPSMPNFGSGTRLTVV.